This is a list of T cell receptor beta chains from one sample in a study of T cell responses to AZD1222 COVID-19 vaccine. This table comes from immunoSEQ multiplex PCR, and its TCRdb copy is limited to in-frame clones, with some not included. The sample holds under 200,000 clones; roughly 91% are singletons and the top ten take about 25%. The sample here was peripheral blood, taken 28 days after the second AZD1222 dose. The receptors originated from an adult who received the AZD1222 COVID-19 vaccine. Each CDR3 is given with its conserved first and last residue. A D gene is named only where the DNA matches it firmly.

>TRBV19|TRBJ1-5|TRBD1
CASTGGGSNQPQHF
TGTGCCAGTACAGGGGGCGGGAGCAATCAGCCCCAGCATTTT
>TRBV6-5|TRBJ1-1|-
CASSDSLNTEAFF
TGTGCCAGCAGCGACAGCCTGAACACTGAAGCTTTCTTT
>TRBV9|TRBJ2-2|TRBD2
CASSARTGTSTGELFF
TGTGCCAGCAGCGCAAGAACCGGGACTAGTACCGGGGAGCTGTTTTTT
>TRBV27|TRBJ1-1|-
CASSLFVGRGTNTEAFF
TGTGCCAGCAGTTTATTTGTAGGGCGGGGAACGAACACTGAAGCTTTCTTT
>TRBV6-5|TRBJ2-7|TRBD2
CASRDSSGWTYEQYF
TGTGCCAGCAGGGACTCTAGCGGGTGGACCTACGAGCAGTACTTC
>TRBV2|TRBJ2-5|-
CASSESGFQETQYF
TGTGCCAGCAGTGAAAGTGGCTTCCAAGAGACCCAGTACTTC
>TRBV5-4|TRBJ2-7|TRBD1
CASREWGDRGRGEQYF
TGTGCCAGCAGGGAGTGGGGGGACAGGGGGCGCGGCGAGCAGTACTTC
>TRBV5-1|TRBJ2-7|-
CASSLGANPPAEQYF
TGCGCCAGCAGCTTGGGGGCCAATCCCCCCGCCGAGCAGTACTTC
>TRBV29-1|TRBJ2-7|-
CSVEGLPGTSGEQYF
TGCAGCGTTGAAGGCCTTCCAGGGACTTCTGGCGAGCAGTACTTC
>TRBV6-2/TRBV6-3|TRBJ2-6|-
CASSLPSGANVLTF
TGTGCCAGCAGTTTACCGTCTGGGGCCAACGTCCTGACTTTC
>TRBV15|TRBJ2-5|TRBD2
CATSTSGTSGRAGETQYF
TGTGCCACCAGCACCTCCGGGACTAGCGGGAGGGCGGGGGAGACCCAGTACTTC
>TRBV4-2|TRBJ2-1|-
CASSQDDGRASYNEQFF
TGTGCCAGCAGCCAAGACGACGGGAGAGCTTCCTACAATGAGCAGTTCTTC
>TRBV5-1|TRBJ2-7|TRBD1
CASSPGQGDEQYF
TGCGCCAGCAGCCCGGGACAGGGTGACGAGCAGTACTTC
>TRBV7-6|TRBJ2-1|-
CASSLTGGAGNEQFF
TGTGCCAGCAGCTTAACCGGGGGCGCGGGGAATGAGCAGTTCTTC
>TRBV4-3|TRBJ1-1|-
CASSTQALGNTEAFF
TGCGCCAGCAGCACTCAGGCCTTGGGGAACACTGAAGCTTTCTTT
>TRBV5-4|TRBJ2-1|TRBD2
CASSGGLAGVDEQFF
TGTGCCAGCAGCGGAGGACTAGCGGGAGTCGATGAGCAGTTCTTC
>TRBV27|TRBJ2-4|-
CASSWGGQKNIQYF
TGTGCCAGCAGTTGGGGTGGACAGAAAAACATTCAGTACTTC
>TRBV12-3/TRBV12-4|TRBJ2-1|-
CASIQGGGNEQFF
TGTGCCAGCATTCAGGGAGGGGGCAATGAGCAGTTCTTC
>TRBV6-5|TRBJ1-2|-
CASRRWGNYGYTF
TGTGCCAGCAGGAGATGGGGAAACTATGGCTACACCTTC
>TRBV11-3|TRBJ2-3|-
CASSPSPDTQYF
TGTGCCAGCAGTCCCTCCCCCGATACGCAGTATTTT